Following are 24 T cell receptor beta chains from one sample sequenced in a study of control samples from healthy donors and cancer patients. Libraries were prepared by immunoSEQ multiplex PCR; TCRdb keeps only in-frame clonotypes and omits some of them. The sample lists approximately 150,000 clones; around 90% were seen once. Sequenced: blood. The origin of the receptors is a man aged 25-45 years in good health.

The V gene is TRBV10-1, the J gene TRBJ1-6, with TRBD1 identical over 7 bases. This CDR3 has 14 amino acids. V lost 0 bases and J lost 9; bases outside the gene matches: 2. Germline loops: CDR1 WNHNN, CDR2 SYGVQD (reference sequence). In nucleotides, the CDR3 is TGCGCCAGCAGTGAGTCGACAGGGAGTTCACCCCTCCACTTT. Translated: CASSESTGSSPLHF.

This clone was found a few times. The V and J genes are TRBV7-6 and TRBJ2-7, with a weak D call TRBD2 (6 bases). CDR1 SGHVS and CDR2 FNYEAQ come from the germline V gene. The V gene lost 1 base and the J gene lost 0 bases, with 10 bases spanning the gap. The CDR3 spans 15 residues. CDR3 coding DNA: TGTGCCAGCAGCTTAGGGGAGACTAGCTCCTACGAGCAGTACTTC. Protein sequence: CASSLGETSSYEQYF.

This clone was picked up one time. CDR3 region: CASRETGLGSPLHF. For the CDR3, the DNA is TGTGCCAGCAGAGAGACAGGGTTAGGTTCACCCCTCCACTTT. V usage is TRBV6-5 and J usage is TRBJ1-6; 7 nucleotides line up with TRBD1. Germline V CDR1 and CDR2: MNHEY, SVGAGI. CDR3 length: 14 amino acids. J gave up 9 bases and V 6 bases, and 8 bases lay outside the gene matches.

As DNA, the CDR3 is TGTGCCAGTATTCCGGGACAGGGGACTGGAAACACCATATATTTT. It translates to CASIPGQGTGNTIYF. The V and J genes are TRBV19 and TRBJ1-3; 10 nucleotides line up with TRBD1. The ends lost 7 bases at V and 2 bases at J; junction bases unmatched: 5. The CDR3 consists of 15 residues. From germline, CDR1 is LNHDA and CDR2 SQIVND (reference sequence).

This sequence joins TRBV29-1 and TRBJ1-2, with 8 positions matching TRBD1. V trimming: 2 bases; J trimming: 5 bases; junction bases outside the gene matches: 1. This CDR3 contains 12 residues. Germline CDR1 reads SQVTM; CDR2 reads ANQGSEA. The CDR3 reads CSVETGGYGYTF. The DNA of the CDR3 is TGCAGCGTTGAAACAGGGGGGTATGGCTACACCTTC.

This clone showed up just once. CDR3 bases: TGTGCCAGCAGTTTAGGAGACTATAGCACAGATACGCAGTATTTT. Residues: CASSLGDYSTDTQYF. V gene TRBV27 combines with J gene TRBJ2-3, with D tentatively TRBD2 (5 bases). Trimming left V 2 bases short and J 0 bases short, with 9 bases between. The CDR3 totals 15 residues. Germline-derived CDR1 and CDR2 are MNHEY and SMNVEV (reference sequence).

The rearrangement links TRBV9 to TRBJ1-4; D may be TRBD1 (6 bases). CDR3 length: 15 amino acids. Between the trimmed V and J ends, which lost 4 bases and 6 bases, there was a span of 16 bases. Germline V gene lookup returns CDR1 SGDLS and CDR2 YYNGEE. This CDR3 is CASSPTGIGYEKLFF. CDR3 bases: TGTGCCAGCAGCCCAACAGGGATAGGGTATGAAAAACTGTTTTTT.

The chain links TRBV10-3 to TRBJ1-1; possibly TRBD1 for D (6 bases). This CDR3 region has 16 residues. In germline, CDR1 is ENHRY, CDR2 SYGVKD. The ends were cut back, 4 bases at V and 2 bases at J, with 17 bases in the middle. The CDR3 region is CAISASSRDINTEAFF. DNA of the CDR3: TGTGCCATCAGTGCGAGTTCCCGGGACATTAACACTGAAGCTTTCTTT.

The rearrangement joins TRBV5-1 to TRBJ2-3, with 12 bases matching TRBD2. Trimming took 3 bases from V and 0 from J; bases not matched to a gene: 2. CDR3 length: 16 amino acids. CDR1 and CDR2 from the germline V gene are SGHRS and YFSETQ. The DNA of the CDR3 is TGCGCCAGCAGCTGGACTAGCGGGACTAGCACAGATACGCAGTATTTT. Translated, it gives CASSWTSGTSTDTQYF.

The gene calls are TRBV12-3 or TRBV12-4 and TRBJ1-2, with 9 bases lining up with TRBD1. Germline trimming cut 6 bases from V and 5 bases from J; bases unmatched to any gene: 4. CDR3 size: 13 residues. The DNA for the CDR3 is TGTGCCAGCAGCTACGGACAGGGGTATGGCTACACCTTC. It specifies CASSYGQGYGYTF.

This clone has just a few counts. V is TRBV6-5 and J is TRBJ2-7, with TRBD1 matching 7 bases. V gave up 3 bases and J gave up 3 bases; unmatched junction bases: 5. The CDR3 is 14 amino acids. The V gene's germline CDR1 is MNHEY and CDR2 SVGAGI. The DNA for the CDR3 is TGTGCCAGCAGTTATCGTGGGGACAGCTACGAGCAGTACTTC. Translating gives CASSYRGDSYEQYF.

This chain uses TRBV27 with TRBJ2-3; 14 bases fit TRBD2. V trimming: 1 base; J trimming: 0 bases; junction bases outside the gene matches: 6. The length of the CDR3 is 19 residues. CDR1 is MNHEY, CDR2 SMNVEV, per germline (reference sequence). The CDR3 region is CASSLYGLAGGSSTDTQYF. DNA for the CDR3: TGTGCCAGCAGTTTATATGGACTAGCGGGGGGCTCAAGCACAGATACGCAGTATTTT.

V gene TRBV19 combines with J gene TRBJ2-1, with 8 bases aligning to TRBD1. CDR3 size: 13 residues. Losses at the gene ends were 6 bases for V and 6 bases for J; bases not matched to a gene: 4. CDR1 LNHDA and CDR2 SQIVND come from the germline V gene (reference sequence). The CDR3 bases are TGTGCCAGTAGCACGGACAGGGTCAATGAGCAGTTCTTC. It yields the protein CASSTDRVNEQFF.

The chain links TRBV5-3 to TRBJ2-6; D call uncertain. TRBV5-3 belongs to the ORF category, with a function that is uncertain. V lost 0 bases, J lost 0 bases, and 7 bases lay in between. The length of the CDR3 is 16 residues. The CDR3 here is CARSLVRFSGANVLTF. The CDR3 DNA reads TGTGCCAGAAGCTTGGTTCGGTTCTCTGGGGCCAACGTCCTGACTTTC.

The V call is TRBV28, the J call TRBJ1-2; 10 bases line up with TRBD1. CDR3 length: 13 amino acids. V shed 5 bases, J shed 7 bases, and the junction held 4 bases outside the gene matches. The germline V gene encodes CDR1 MDHEN and CDR2 SYDVKM. The CDR3 coding sequence is TGTGCCAGCAGTCCGGACAGGGGGACTGGCTACACCTTC. The encoded protein is CASSPDRGTGYTF.

The chain employs TRBV30 and TRBJ1-6; D remains ambiguous. Trimming shortened V by 0 bases and J by 0 bases, and 3 bases separated the two germline ends. Looked up from germline, CDR1 is GTSNPN and CDR2 is SVGIG (reference sequence). The CDR3 sequence is 14 residues long. The CDR3 protein is CAWSVSSYNSPLHF. CDR3 in DNA: TGTGCCTGGAGTGTAAGCTCCTATAATTCACCCCTCCACTTT.

The chain couples TRBV19 to TRBJ1-1; D possibly corresponds to TRBD1 (5 bases). The CDR3 extends over 15 amino acids. The ends were cut back, 3 bases at V and 4 bases at J, with 15 bases in the middle. The germline gives CDR1 LNHDA, CDR2 SQIVND (reference sequence). The chain's CDR3 is CASSILQGIGTEAFF. CDR3 DNA: TGTGCCAGTAGTATCCTCCAGGGTATAGGCACTGAAGCTTTCTTT.

This clone was seen just once. CDR3 sequence reads: CASMGQGSSPLHF. The CDR3 region has the DNA TGTGCCAGCATGGGACAGGGGAGCTCACCCCTCCACTTT. The genes are TRBV27 and TRBJ1-6; 10 nucleotides line up with TRBD1. The CDR3 sequence is 13 residues long. Germline-derived CDR1 and CDR2 are MNHEY and SMNVEV (reference sequence). V trimming: 7 bases; J trimming: 10 bases; junction bases outside the gene matches: 4.

The chain combines TRBV19 with TRBJ1-4, with TRBD1 as a possible D gene (6 bases). Germline CDR1 is LNHDA and CDR2 is SQIVND (reference sequence). Deletions cut 5 bases from V and 8 bases from J, with 18 bases between. The CDR3 covers 15 residues. The CDR3 nucleotides are TGTGCCAGTAGTGAGTGGGACACCCCGGTAGAAAAACTGTTTTTT. Protein product: CASSEWDTPVEKLFF.

The J gene is TRBJ2-7, the V gene TRBV7-8; D might be TRBD1 (7 bases). With 5 bases removed from V and 0 bases from J, the gap between germline ends came to 17 bases. CDR3 length: 16 amino acids. Germline loops: CDR1 SGHVS, CDR2 FQNEAQ. The CDR3 nucleotides are TGTGCCAGCAGCCATTTGGGCAGGGGGGACTCCTACGAGCAGTACTTC. Its translation is CASSHLGRGDSYEQYF. The whole variable domain, remainder taken from reference TRBV7-8 and TRBJ2-7, is GAGVSQSPRYKVAKRGQDVALRCDPISGHVSLFWYQQALGQGPEFLTYFQNEAQLDKSGLPSDRFFAERPEGSVSTLKIQRTQQEDSAVYLCASSHLGRGDSYEQYFGPGTRLTVT.

The chain links TRBV6-5 to TRBJ1-5; a possible D gene is TRBD1 (6 bases). Germline V CDR1 and CDR2: MNHEY, SVGAGI. V was pared by 7 bases and J by 0 bases, with 13 bases between. The CDR3 loop spans 15 amino acids. Here the CDR3 DNA reads TGTGCCAGCACAGGGGATGGATATAGCAATCAGCCCCAGCATTTT. Its translation is CASTGDGYSNQPQHF.

The genes are TRBV7-9 and TRBJ1-3, with D unresolved. V was cut by 0 bases and J by 2 bases, with 14 bases left in between. The germline V gene encodes CDR1 SEHNR and CDR2 FQNEAQ (reference sequence). The CDR3 totals 17 residues. CDR3 nucleotides: TGTGCCAGCAGCTTAGCTTCGGGCGGAGGCGCTGGAAACACCATATATTTT. It codes for CASSLASGGGAGNTIYF.

The chain combines TRBV29-1 with TRBJ2-7, with 7 positions matching TRBD1. Germline CDR1 SQVTM, CDR2 ANQGSEA. The CDR3 has 17 residues. Losses at the gene ends were 7 bases for V and 2 bases for J; bases not matched to a gene: 20. CDR3 DNA sequence: TGCAGCGCCGAGGGATTCGCCTGGGACAGACAAACCTACGAGCAGTACTTC. Translated, it gives CSAEGFAWDRQTYEQYF.

The CDR3 region has the DNA TGTGCCAGCAGGGGGACAGGGGGCTACAATGAGCAGTTCTTC. Translating it yields CASRGTGGYNEQFF. This chain links TRBV11-2 with TRBJ2-1, with 11 positions matching TRBD1. After removal of 6 bases from V and 3 bases from J, the junction contained 1 base not matched to a gene. CDR3 length equals 14 residues. Germline-derived CDR1 and CDR2 are SGHAT and FQNNGV.